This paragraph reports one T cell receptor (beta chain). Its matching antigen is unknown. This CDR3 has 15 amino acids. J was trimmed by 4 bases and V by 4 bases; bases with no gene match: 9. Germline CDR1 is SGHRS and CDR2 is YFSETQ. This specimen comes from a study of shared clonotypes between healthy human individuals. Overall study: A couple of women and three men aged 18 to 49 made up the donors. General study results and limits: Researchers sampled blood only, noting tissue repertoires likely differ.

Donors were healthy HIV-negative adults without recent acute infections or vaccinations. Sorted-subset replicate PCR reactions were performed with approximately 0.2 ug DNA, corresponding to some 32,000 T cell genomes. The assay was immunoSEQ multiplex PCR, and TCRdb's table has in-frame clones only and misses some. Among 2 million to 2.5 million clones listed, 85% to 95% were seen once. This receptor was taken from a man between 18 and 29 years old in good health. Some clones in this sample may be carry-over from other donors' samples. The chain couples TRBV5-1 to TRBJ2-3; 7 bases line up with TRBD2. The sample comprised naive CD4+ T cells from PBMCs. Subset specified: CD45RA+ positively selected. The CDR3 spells CASSPVAGVPDTQYF. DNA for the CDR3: TGCGCCAGCAGCCCGGTGGCGGGAGTTCCAGATACGCAGTATTTT.